These 32 T cell receptor beta chains share one sample of origin, sequenced in a study of cytomegalovirus exposure and HLA in healthy donors. Primers: 60 Vbeta forward and 13 Jbeta reverse. Measured with immunoSEQ multiplex PCR; TCRdb has only the in-frame clones, and not every one. The sample holds some 99,000 clones, 75% to 80% seen once. The material sequenced was PBMCs. These receptors were taken from a female donor in good health and CMV-seronegative.

The CDR3 DNA reads TGTGCCAGCAGCTTAGATAGCGAGGAGCAGTACTTC. It translates to CASSLDSEEQYF. The V gene is TRBV11-3, the J gene TRBJ2-7, with D possibly being TRBD2 (5 bases). With 0 bases removed from V and 7 bases from J, the gap between germline ends came to 7 bases. Germline V gene sequence: CDR1 SGHNT, CDR2 YENEEA. CDR3 length equals 12 residues.

The gene calls are TRBV27 and TRBJ1-4, with a weak D call TRBD1 (5 bases). From germline, CDR1 is MNHEY and CDR2 SMNVEV (reference sequence). V lost 4 bases to trimming and J lost 4 bases, with 16 bases between them. CDR3 size: 16 residues. The CDR3 DNA reads TGTGCCAGCAGTTCCCAGGGCGCTAATTATAATGAAAAACTGTTTTTT. Translated, it gives CASSSQGANYNEKLFF.

CDR3: CASSPVTGAKTGELFF. CDR3 coding DNA: TGCGCCAGCAGTCCGGTCACAGGGGCAAAAACCGGGGAGCTGTTTTTT. The rearrangement joins TRBV5-1 to TRBJ2-2; 7 bases match TRBD1. Germline V gives CDR1 SGHRS, CDR2 YFSETQ. The length of the CDR3 is 16 residues. Trimming removed 5 bases from V and 5 bases from J; junction bases left unmatched: 12.

The V call is TRBV7-2, the J call TRBJ2-5, with 10 bases matching TRBD1. CDR3 length equals 15 residues. The germline gives CDR1 SGHTA, CDR2 FQGNSA. V lost 1 base and J lost 6; bases outside the gene matches: 5. This CDR3 reads CASSLETGGRKTQYF. The CDR3 bases are TGTGCCAGCAGCTTAGAGACAGGGGGCAGAAAGACCCAGTACTTC.

This chain links TRBV5-1 with TRBJ1-5; 7 nucleotides line up with TRBD1. Germline CDR1 and CDR2: SGHRS and YFSETQ. Trimming cost V 4 bases and J 2 bases; bases outside gene matches: 6. This CDR3 region has 15 residues. The CDR3 here is CASSPTGDGNQPQHF. For the CDR3, the DNA is TGCGCCAGCAGCCCAACAGGGGACGGCAATCAGCCCCAGCATTTT.

The rearrangement links TRBV5-8 to TRBJ2-2; 7 positions match TRBD1. There are 16 residues in the CDR3. Germline V gene data show CDR1 as SGHTS and CDR2 as YDEGEE. V was pared by 4 bases and J by 7 bases, with 13 bases of the junction left unmatched. CDR3 DNA: TGTGCCAGCAGCGCTGGACAGGTACTACATGACGGGGAGCTGTTTTTT. This translates into CASSAGQVLHDGELFF.

This clone was found a few times. In nucleotides, the CDR3 is TGTGCCAGCAGTGTACTAGCGGGAGGCACAGATACGCAGTATTTT. Its translation: CASSVLAGGTDTQYF. V gene TRBV6-4 combines with J gene TRBJ2-3; 11 nucleotides align to TRBD2. V dropped 4 bases and J dropped 1; count of bases not matched to a gene: 1. Germline V CDR1 and CDR2: MRHNA, SNTAGT. The CDR3 extends over 15 amino acids.

The V and J genes are TRBV2 and TRBJ1-1, with D tentatively TRBD1 (6 bases). The CDR3 consists of 13 residues. Trimming removed 5 bases from V and 2 bases from J, with 9 bases in between. CDR1 SNHLY and CDR2 FYNNEI come from the germline V gene. The CDR3 sequence is CASSQDSNTEAFF. DNA of the CDR3: TGTGCCAGCAGTCAGGACAGCAACACTGAAGCTTTCTTT.

This clone appeared once. This chain joins TRBV4-2 and TRBJ1-4, with 7 bases that match TRBD1. The CDR3 contains 17 residues. Germline V gene sequence: CDR1 LGHNA, CDR2 YNFKEQ. Unmatched junction bases numbered 5, after V lost 1 base and J lost 0 bases. The CDR3 spells CASSQGDSGATNEKLFF. Written as DNA, the CDR3 is TGTGCCAGCAGCCAAGGGGACAGCGGTGCAACTAATGAAAAACTGTTTTTT.

The chain couples TRBV7-8 to TRBJ2-3, with a possible D match to TRBD2 (5 bases). Between the trimmed V and J ends, which lost 2 bases and 4 bases, there was a span of 19 bases. The germline CDR1 and CDR2 sequences are SGHVS and FQNEAQ. The CDR3 extends over 17 amino acids. The CDR3 region has the DNA TGTGCCAGCAGCTTAAGGTTAGGCGGAGGTAGAGCAGATACGCAGTATTTT. This encodes CASSLRLGGGRADTQYF.

DNA for the CDR3: TGTGCCAGCAGGAGGACAGGGGTTGGGGGCTACACCTTC. Amino acids: CASRRTGVGGYTF. V and J are TRBV6-5 and TRBJ1-2, with 9 bases lining up with TRBD1. The CDR3 is made up of 13 amino acids. V lost 6 bases, J lost 8 bases, and 7 bases stayed unmatched. From germline, CDR1 is MNHEY and CDR2 SVGAGI.

J is TRBJ2-5 and V is TRBV6-1; 11 positions match TRBD2. Germline V CDR1 and CDR2: MNHNS, SASEGT. V lost 6 bases and J lost 1; bases outside the gene matches: 4. This CDR3 has 15 amino acids. CDR3 in amino acids: CASRATSGAQETQYF. The CDR3 DNA reads as TGTGCCAGCAGGGCGACTAGCGGGGCCCAAGAGACCCAGTACTTC.

J is TRBJ2-1 and V is TRBV6-5; D may be TRBD2 (6 bases). Germline CDR1 MNHEY, CDR2 SVGAGI. V lost 0 bases, J lost 7 bases, and 13 bases lay in between. CDR3 length: 15 amino acids. The CDR3 DNA reads TGTGCCAGCAGTTACTCCCCGGGACTGCCGAATGAGCAGTTCTTC. This codes for CASSYSPGLPNEQFF.

The J gene is TRBJ2-7, the V gene TRBV7-3, with a tentative D call TRBD2 (6 bases). Germline lookup yields CDR1 SGHTA and CDR2 FQGTGA. The CDR3 is 14 residues long. Between the trimmed V and J ends, which lost 1 base and 7 bases, there was a span of 14 bases. The CDR3 sequence: CASSLMGGREEQYF. CDR3 coding DNA: TGTGCCAGCAGCTTAATGGGGGGACGGGAGGAGCAGTACTTC.

This rearrangement joins TRBV25-1 to TRBJ2-5, with a possible D match to TRBD2 (7 bases). The CDR3 is 16 amino acids. Trimming took 3 bases from V and 5 from J, leaving 19 bases between them. CDR1 and CDR2 from the germline V gene are MGHDK and SYGVNS. CDR3 in amino acids: CASSEGGAGTKETQYF. The CDR3 DNA sequence: TGTGCCAGCAGTGAGGGGGGGGCGGGAACGAAGGAGACCCAGTACTTC.

The V and J genes are TRBV28 and TRBJ2-1, with D possibly matching TRBD2 (5 bases). Trimming pared 2 bases from V and 12 bases from J, leaving 14 bases between. Germline V gives CDR1 MDHEN, CDR2 SYDVKM. CDR3 length equals 13 residues. CDR3 DNA sequence: TGTGCCAGCAGTTTAGGGCTAGCCATAGTGCAGTTCTTC. It yields the protein CASSLGLAIVQFF.

The chain has TRBV7-9 and TRBJ1-2; maybe TRBD1 (5 bases). This CDR3 has 14 amino acids. Trimming shortened V by 7 bases and J by 4 bases, and 16 bases separated the two germline ends. The germline gives CDR1 SEHNR, CDR2 FQNEAQ (reference sequence). In DNA form, the CDR3 reads TGTGCCAGCACCTTGGAAGGGGACTTCTATGGCTACACCTTC. Amino acid sequence: CASTLEGDFYGYTF.

The rearrangement joins TRBV5-1 to TRBJ2-5; D may be TRBD2 (6 bases). Deletions cut 6 bases from V and 2 bases from J, with 14 bases between. The V gene's germline CDR1 is SGHRS and CDR2 YFSETQ. The CDR3 spans 14 residues. The CDR3 DNA reads as TGCGCCAGCAAGGTTGGCGGGGCGCAAGAGACCCAGTACTTC. It codes for CASKVGGAQETQYF.

The rearrangement uses TRBV10-1 and TRBJ1-1; tentatively, D is TRBD1 (6 bases). In germline, CDR1 is WNHNN, CDR2 SYGVQD (reference sequence). The CDR3 extends over 14 amino acids. V was trimmed by 0 bases and J by 4 bases, leaving 9 bases between them. The CDR3 is CASSESQGSTEAFF. As DNA, the CDR3 is TGCGCCAGCAGTGAGTCGCAGGGGTCCACTGAAGCTTTCTTT.

The rearrangement uses TRBV5-6 and TRBJ2-7; 9 nucleotides align to TRBD2. The CDR3 sequence is 15 residues long. Germline CDR1 reads SGHDT; CDR2 reads YYEEEE. V lost 0 bases, J lost 3 bases, and 4 bases stayed unmatched. CDR3 coding DNA: TGTGCCAGCAGCTTGGGACTAGCGGAGCACTACGAGCAGTACTTC. Translating gives CASSLGLAEHYEQYF.

The CDR3 bases are TGTGCCAGCAGCCCCTACCGGACTAGCGACAAGCCCAATGAGCAGTTCTTC. Encoded protein: CASSPYRTSDKPNEQFF. The chain joins TRBV11-2 to TRBJ2-1, with TRBD2 identical over 9 bases. CDR3 size: 17 residues. The germline CDR1 and CDR2 sequences are SGHAT and FQNNGV. Trimming cost V 5 bases and J 6 bases; bases outside gene matches: 14.

The V and J genes are TRBV7-9 and TRBJ1-4; possible D gene TRBD1, 6 bases. Per germline, CDR1 SEHNR and CDR2 FQNEAQ (reference sequence). The ends were cut back, 5 bases at V and 4 bases at J, with 14 bases in the middle. This CDR3 spans 15 amino acids. CDR3 coding DNA: TGTGCCAGCAGCGTTGCCTTACAGGGTAATGAAAAACTGTTTTTT. As protein: CASSVALQGNEKLFF.

The chain joins TRBV7-2 to TRBJ2-5; TRBD2 matches 7 bases. The V gene end was trimmed by 2 bases and the J gene end by 1 base; junction bases not matched to a gene: 4. The length of the CDR3 is 15 residues. CDR1 and CDR2 from the germline V gene are SGHTA and FQGNSA. CDR3 loop: CASSLSSGIQETQYF. In nucleotides, the CDR3 is TGTGCCAGCAGCTTATCTAGCGGAATCCAAGAGACCCAGTACTTC.

This chain links TRBV18 with TRBJ1-1; the match to TRBD1 covers 8 bases. This CDR3 contains 17 residues. CDR1 is KGHSH, CDR2 LQKENI, per germline. With V trimmed by 0 bases and J by 1 base, 7 bases remained unmatched. CDR3 in DNA: TGTGCCAGCTCACCACCTCCCGGACAGGGAAAGAACACTGAAGCTTTCTTT. Translation gives CASSPPPGQGKNTEAFF.

The gene calls are TRBV15 and TRBJ2-1; 12 bases align to TRBD2. Germline-derived CDR1 and CDR2 are LNHNV and YYDKDF (reference sequence). J lost 8 bases, V lost 1 base, and 6 bases had no gene match. The CDR3 covers 16 residues. The CDR3 bases are TGTGCCACCAGCAGAGCTAGCGGGGGGGCTGGAGATGAGCAGTTCTTC. Translating gives CATSRASGGAGDEQFF.

V gene TRBV5-6 combines with J gene TRBJ2-7, with D possibly being TRBD2 (5 bases). Trimming cost V 2 bases and J 1 base, with 13 bases left between them. Germline loops: CDR1 SGHDT, CDR2 YYEEEE. This CDR3 comprises 15 residues. In nucleotides, the CDR3 is TGTGCCAGCAGCTTTCAACTACTAGGGTCCTACGAGCAGTACTTC. Translating gives CASSFQLLGSYEQYF.

This clone was counted a few times. The chain recombines TRBV7-9 with TRBJ1-2; a possible D gene is TRBD1 (6 bases). The V end lost 5 bases, the J end lost 5 bases, and 12 bases lay between the germline ends. This CDR3 comprises 13 residues. Germline V CDR1 and CDR2: SEHNR, FQNEAQ (reference sequence). The CDR3: CASSPGQLYGYTF. As DNA, the CDR3 is TGTGCCAGCAGCCCCGGACAGCTTTATGGCTACACCTTC.

This clone came up a few times. V usage is TRBV9 and J usage is TRBJ2-7; 15 nucleotides match TRBD2. CDR3 length: 15 residues. Germline assignment: CDR1 SGDLS and CDR2 YYNGEE. V shed 3 bases, J shed 5 bases, and the junction held 3 bases outside the gene matches. In nucleotides, the CDR3 is TGTGCCAGCAGCGGAGGGACTAGCGGGAGGAACGAGCAGTACTTC. It is translated as CASSGGTSGRNEQYF.

This clone was seen once. The genes are TRBV7-2 and TRBJ1-1, with D possibly TRBD1 on 5 matching bases. This CDR3 is built from 18 residues. The germline V gene encodes CDR1 SGHTA and CDR2 FQGNSA. The ends were cut back, 0 bases at V and 7 bases at J, with 24 bases in the middle. The CDR3 DNA reads TGTGCCAGCAGCTTAGCCTGGGTAGGAGGGGAAGAGCCCTATGAAGCTTTCTTT. Encoded protein: CASSLAWVGGEEPYEAFF.

This chain's CDR3 is CASSEGWGDEQYF. The CDR3 DNA is TGTGCCAGCAGTGAGGGATGGGGGGACGAGCAGTACTTC. This chain links TRBV6-1 with TRBJ2-7; D possibly corresponds to TRBD2 (6 bases). The CDR3 loop spans 13 amino acids. Germline CDR1 is MNHNS and CDR2 is SASEGT. V lost 3 bases to trimming and J lost 5 bases, with 11 bases between them.

V is TRBV11-2 and J is TRBJ2-6; unclear D gene. V was pared by 5 bases and J by 1 base, with 18 bases between. The CDR3 is 18 residues long. Germline V CDR1 and CDR2: SGHAT, FQNNGV. CDR3 nucleotide sequence: TGTGCCAGCAGCCCCTTCTCAGCCGGGTCTTCTGGGGCCAACGTCCTGACTTTC. It translates to CASSPFSAGSSGANVLTF.

The V call is TRBV6-5, the J call TRBJ2-7; D may be TRBD1 (6 bases). Between the trimmed V and J ends, which lost 5 bases and 5 bases, there was a span of 13 bases. Germline CDR1 MNHEY, CDR2 SVGAGI. CDR3 length: 13 residues. The CDR3 DNA sequence: TGTGCCAGCAGTGGACAGTGGGTGGACGAGCAGTACTTC. It yields the protein CASSGQWVDEQYF.